This T cell receptor beta chain comes out of a study of vaccination and CD4 T cells after COVID-19. Sequencing of cultured CD4+ T cell DNA used the Oncomine TCR Beta short-read assay. TCRdb passed the PCR reads through MiXCR, listing each CDR3 protein once. The table includes tens of thousands of distinct CDR3 sequences, around 46% detected once. Indicated time point: late sampling 161 to 241 days after vaccination in three convalescent patients. Treatment of the sample: roughly 10-day PBMC culture with coronavirus spike peptide pools or control peptides (ViraFEST assay). Every positive PCR date fell between March and December 2020, earlier than the US Alpha, Beta and Delta variants. With around ten days of culture completed, CD4+ T cells were isolated by negative selection. The CDR3 spans 16 residues. Germline CDR1 and CDR2: SGHVS and FQNEAQ. V lost 0 bases and J lost 4; bases outside the gene matches: 8.

Concerning this clonotype: What it recognizes is unknown.

Broader study findings: Spike mono-reactivity held for 304 of 307 vaccine-specific clones in convalescent patients.

The V and J genes are TRBV7-8 and TRBJ1-2; 7 nucleotides match TRBD1. The clonotype originates from a human donor who had recovered from COVID-19. Sequences were derived from CD4+ T cells from blood, cultured in vitro, sampled about 7 months after SARS-CoV-2 vaccination. CDR3 coding DNA: TGTGCCAGCAGCTTAGCTCCGCAGGGGGGGCTCTATGGCTACACCTTC. Translating gives CASSLAPQGGLYGYTF.